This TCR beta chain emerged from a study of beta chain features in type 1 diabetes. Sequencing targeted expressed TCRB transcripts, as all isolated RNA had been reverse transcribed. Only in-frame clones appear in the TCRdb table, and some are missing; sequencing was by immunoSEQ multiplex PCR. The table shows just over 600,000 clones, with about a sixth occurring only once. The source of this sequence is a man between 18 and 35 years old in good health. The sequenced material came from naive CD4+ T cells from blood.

This chain's CDR3 is CASSAPGATIKTQYF. The CDR3 nucleotides read TGTGCCAGCAGCGCCCCTGGAGCGACAATAAAGACCCAGTACTTC. This rearrangement joins TRBV9 to TRBJ2-5; no firm D call. The V end lost 3 bases, the J end lost 6 bases, and 18 bases lay between the germline ends. CDR3 length: 15 amino acids. Germline V lookup: CDR1 SGDLS, CDR2 YYNGEE.